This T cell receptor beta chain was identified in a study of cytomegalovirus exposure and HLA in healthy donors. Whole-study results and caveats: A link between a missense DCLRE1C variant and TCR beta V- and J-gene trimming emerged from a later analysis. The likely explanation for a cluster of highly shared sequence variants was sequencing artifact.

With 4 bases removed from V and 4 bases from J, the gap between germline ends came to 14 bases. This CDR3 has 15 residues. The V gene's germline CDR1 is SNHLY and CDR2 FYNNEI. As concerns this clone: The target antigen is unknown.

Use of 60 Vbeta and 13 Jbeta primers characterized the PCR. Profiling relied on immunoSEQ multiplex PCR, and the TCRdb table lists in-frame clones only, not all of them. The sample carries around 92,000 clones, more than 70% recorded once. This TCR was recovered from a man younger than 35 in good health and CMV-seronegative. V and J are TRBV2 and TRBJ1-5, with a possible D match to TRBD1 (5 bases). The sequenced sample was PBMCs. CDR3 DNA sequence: TGTGCCAGCAGTGGTCAGGGTTTAAGTAATCAGCCCCAGCATTTT. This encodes CASSGQGLSNQPQHF.